A selection of T cell receptor beta chains follows, all from one sample in a study of OX40 agonist ivuxolimab in advanced cancers. The repertoire was sequenced with immunoSEQ multiplex PCR; TCRdb's copy has only in-frame clones and lacks some. Seen here are 72,000 or so clones, 65% to 85% observed once, and the top ten hold about 5%. The material sequenced was CD4+ or CD8+ T cells sorted from blood, taken in a trial of the OX40 agonist ivuxolimab. These receptors were collected from an adult with an advanced solid tumor such as melanoma, head and neck, liver or kidney cancer. CDR3s include the opening cysteine and the closing phenylalanine or tryptophan. D genes are given only for firm matches. Not every row has a clone size; where given, it reads once, few, many or a size class.

CDR3 length | D gene | J gene | clone size | V gene | CDR3 DNA | CDR3 protein
12 | TRBD1 | TRBJ1-2 | - | TRBV30 | TGTGCCTGGAGCAACAGGGGACGTGGCTACACCTTC | CAWSNRGRGYTF
18 | - | TRBJ1-4 | - | TRBV23-1 | TGCGCCAGCAGGCAAGCGGTCAAGGGGTGCACAACTAATGAAAAACTGTTTTTT | CASRQAVKGCTTNEKLFF
14 | TRBD1 | TRBJ1-1 | - | TRBV29-1 | TGCAGCGCTAAGGATTCAGGGGGCATCGCTGAAGCTTTCTTT | CSAKDSGGIAEAFF
15 | - | TRBJ1-6 | - | TRBV7-3 | TGTGCCAGCAGCTTAGGGAGCTCCTATAATTCACCCCTCCACTTT | CASSLGSSYNSPLHF
13 | - | TRBJ1-2 | - | TRBV5-1 | TGCGCCAGCAGCTTGACAGAAGGGGCCGGCTACACCTTC | CASSLTEGAGYTF
14 | - | TRBJ2-3 | - | TRBV29-1 | TGCAGCGCTCAGAGCGTTGTTGGCACAGATACGCAGTATTTT | CSAQSVVGTDTQYF
13 | - | TRBJ1-1 | - | TRBV29-1 | TGCAGCGTTGACACGGGGGCGAACACTGAAGCTTTCTTT | CSVDTGANTEAFF
13 | TRBD1 | TRBJ2-3 | - | TRBV7-2 | TGTGCCAGCAGCCGACAGGGAATGGATACGCAGTATTTT | CASSRQGMDTQYF
15 | TRBD1 | TRBJ1-5 | - | TRBV30 | TGTGCCTGGAGTGGAACAGGGGCCGCGGGGCAGCCCCAGCATTTT | CAWSGTGAAGQPQHF
14 | - | TRBJ1-3 | - | TRBV19 | TGTGCCAGTAGTATGGTGTTCCCCGTAAACACCATATATTTT | CASSMVFPVNTIYF
15 | - | TRBJ2-1 | - | TRBV9 | TGTGCCAGCAGCGTTATGGGGGAGAATCACAATGAGCAGTTCTTC | CASSVMGENHNEQFF
16 | - | TRBJ2-7 | - | TRBV7-9 | TGTGCCAGCAGATCTGGGTCCGGGACAGCGGGCTACGAGCAGTACTTC | CASRSGSGTAGYEQYF
13 | - | TRBJ2-7 | - | TRBV5-1 | TGCGCCAGCAGCCCCGTCCTGGCCCACGAGCAGTACTTC | CASSPVLAHEQYF
14 | - | TRBJ2-1 | - | TRBV4-3 | TGCGCCAGCAGCCAACTCAGCGGCGGCAATGAGCAGTTCTTC | CASSQLSGGNEQFF
15 | - | TRBJ1-6 | - | TRBV9 | TGTGCCAGCAGCCCGAGGGACACGGTGGGGTCACCCCTCCACTTT | CASSPRDTVGSPLHF
16 | TRBD1 | TRBJ1-6 | few | TRBV27 | TGTGCCAGCAGGCGGGACAGGGACGCCTATAATTCACCCCTCCACTTT | CASRRDRDAYNSPLHF
12 | - | TRBJ2-1 | - | TRBV19 | TGTGCCAGTAGTTCCCCGGTAAATGAGCAGTTCTTC | CASSSPVNEQFF
16 | TRBD1 | TRBJ2-1 | - | TRBV5-6 | TGTGCCAGCAGCTCGGCCCGGGACAGTGGTTACAATGAGCAGTTCTTC | CASSSARDSGYNEQFF
16 | TRBD1 | TRBJ2-1 | few | TRBV11-3 | TGTGCCAGCAGCTTAGAACAGGGGAGCTCCTACAATGAGCAGTTCTTC | CASSLEQGSSYNEQFF
16 | - | TRBJ2-3 | - | TRBV7-9 | TGTGCCAGCAGCTTAGGGGATAGCGCCTCGAGCGATACGCAGTATTTT | CASSLGDSASSDTQYF
14 | - | TRBJ2-7 | - | TRBV7-9 | TGTGCCAGCAGCTCAGACATTTTCTCCTACGAGCAGTACTTC | CASSSDIFSYEQYF
13 | - | TRBJ1-1 | - | TRBV6-4 | TGTGCCAGCAGACTGCAGGTAGACACTGAAGCTTTCTTT | CASRLQVDTEAFF
17 | TRBD2 | TRBJ2-1 | - | TRBV2 | TGTGCCCCCTCCGGGCCTAGCGGGGGAGGCTTCTACAATGAGCAGTTCTTC | CAPSGPSGGGFYNEQFF
16 | TRBD2 | TRBJ2-5 | - | TRBV2 | TGTGCCAGCAGTGGGGGCGGCGGGGGGGGCCCCGAGACCCAGTACTTC | CASSGGGGGGPETQYF
15 | - | TRBJ1-6 | - | TRBV19 | TGTGCCAGTAGTATTTCATTACAGACTAATTCACCCCTCCACTTT | CASSISLQTNSPLHF
12 | - | TRBJ2-5 | - | TRBV2 | TGTGCCAGCAGGGCTTACCAAGAGACCCAGTACTTC | CASRAYQETQYF
14 | - | TRBJ1-2 | - | TRBV4-3 | TGCGCCAGCAGCCAAGATCTTACAATCTATGGCTACACCTTC | CASSQDLTIYGYTF
15 | - | TRBJ2-6 | once | TRBV7-2 | TGTGCCAGCAGCCCGCCCAGCTCTGGGGCCAACGTCCTGACTTTC | CASSPPSSGANVLTF
12 | - | TRBJ2-1 | - | TRBV19 | TGTGCCAGTAGTCGAGGATACAATGAGCAGTTCTTC | CASSRGYNEQFF
15 | - | TRBJ2-7 | - | TRBV9 | TGTGCCAGCAGCGTTTTTGGGGAGAGCTCCTACGAGCAGTACTTC | CASSVFGESSYEQYF
11 | - | TRBJ2-3 | - | TRBV29-1 | TGCAGCGTCACAAGCCCGGATACGCAGTATTTT | CSVTSPDTQYF
15 | - | TRBJ1-5 | once | TRBV5-5 | TGTGCCAGCAGCCCCCTCGCGGGGTCAGATCAGCCCCAGCATTTT | CASSPLAGSDQPQHF
13 | - | TRBJ2-1 | - | TRBV10-3 | TGTGCCATCAGTAGTCGAGGGGACAATGAGCAGTTCTTC | CAISSRGDNEQFF
12 | - | TRBJ2-3 | - | TRBV27 | TGTGCCAGCGGCCGGAGCACAGATACGCAGTATTTT | CASGRSTDTQYF
11 | - | TRBJ1-4 | - | TRBV20-1 | TGCAGTGCCGTGGTTAATGAAAAACTGTTTTTT | CSAVVNEKLFF
15 | - | TRBJ2-7 | - | TRBV7-2 | TGTGCCAGCAGCCCGTGGACCCTCAGCTCCTACGAGCAGTACTTC | CASSPWTLSSYEQYF
15 | - | TRBJ1-1 | - | TRBV6-1 | TGTGCCAGCAATAAGAACGCGGGATCTACTACTGAAGCTTTCTTT | CASNKNAGSTTEAFF
15 | - | TRBJ2-3 | once | TRBV9 | TGTGCCAGCAGCGAAAACGAGAGATCCACAGATACGCAGTATTTT | CASSENERSTDTQYF
13 | - | TRBJ1-1 | - | TRBV6-6 | TGTGCCAGCAGTTGGGGACTGAAAACTGAAGCTTTCTTT | CASSWGLKTEAFF
15 | - | TRBJ1-4 | - | TRBV11-2 | TGTGCCAGCAGCTTACGGGGGTCTATGTGGGAAAAACTGTTTTTT | CASSLRGSMWEKLFF
13 | - | TRBJ2-1 | - | TRBV27 | TGTGCCAGCAGTCAAGGAGGGATCAATGAGCAGTTCTTC | CASSQGGINEQFF
13 | TRBD1 | TRBJ1-5 | - | TRBV30 | TGTGCCTGGGGGACAGGGGTTGGTCAGCCCCAGCATTTT | CAWGTGVGQPQHF
12 | - | TRBJ2-3 | - | TRBV7-6 | TGTGCCAGCAGCTTAGGTGCAGATACGCAGTATTTT | CASSLGADTQYF
13 | - | TRBJ1-5 | - | TRBV10-1 | TGCGCCAGCAGTGACACCGACATTCAGCCCCAGCATTTT | CASSDTDIQPQHF
13 | - | TRBJ2-2 | - | TRBV6-5 | TGTGCCAGCAGTTACCCTGACAACGGGGAGCTGTTTTTT | CASSYPDNGELFF
14 | - | TRBJ1-1 | - | TRBV15 | TGTGCCACCAGCAGGGGTTCGGGGATCACTGAAGCTTTCTTT | CATSRGSGITEAFF
15 | - | TRBJ2-7 | once | TRBV13 | TGTGCCAGCAGCTTAGGCCCGGGGACCTCCTACGAGCAGTACTTC | CASSLGPGTSYEQYF
14 | - | TRBJ2-1 | - | TRBV10-3 | TGTGCCATCAGTGCAGCGGACCTCTACAATGAGCAGTTCTTC | CAISAADLYNEQFF
15 | - | TRBJ1-6 | - | TRBV7-6 | TGTGCCAGCAGCTTTGGGCAGGGGTATAATTCACCCCTCCACTTT | CASSFGQGYNSPLHF
14 | TRBD2 | TRBJ2-5 | - | TRBV5-1 | TGCGCCAGCAGTCCAGACACCGGGGGGAAGACCCAGTACTTC | CASSPDTGGKTQYF
15 | TRBD1 | TRBJ2-2 | - | TRBV6-5 | TGTGCCAGCACCCCCGGGGACAGGACCTCCGGGGAGCTGTTTTTT | CASTPGDRTSGELFF
14 | - | TRBJ2-3 | - | TRBV18 | TGTGCCAGCTCATCCAGCGGAGGCACAGATACGCAGTATTTT | CASSSSGGTDTQYF
13 | - | TRBJ1-2 | - | TRBV7-2 | TGTGCCAGCAGCTTATCCCCTCAGGATGGCTACACCTTC | CASSLSPQDGYTF
14 | TRBD2 | TRBJ2-7 | - | TRBV4-3 | TGCGCCAGCAGCCGAGGTAGCGGGGTGAACGAGCAGTACTTC | CASSRGSGVNEQYF
13 | - | TRBJ2-7 | - | TRBV7-2 | TGTGCCAGCAGCTTAGCCCGGGACTACGAGCAGTACTTC | CASSLARDYEQYF
13 | TRBD1 | TRBJ2-7 | many | TRBV5-4 | TGTGCCAGCAGCGCCGGACAGGGGATCGAGCAGTACTTC | CASSAGQGIEQYF
15 | - | TRBJ2-7 | medium-sized | TRBV6-1 | TGTGCCAGCAGTGCCGAAGGGAATCGGGCCTACGAGCAGTACTTC | CASSAEGNRAYEQYF
16 | TRBD2 | TRBJ2-1 | once | TRBV7-9 | TGTGCCAGCAGCGGTCGGACTAGCGGGAGTGACAATGAGCAGTTCTTC | CASSGRTSGSDNEQFF